Listed here are 23 T cell receptor beta chains from one sample, sequenced in a study of blood T cell repertoires in COVID-19. TCRdb's table, derived via immunoSEQ multiplex PCR, lists solely in-frame clones and lacks some. This table holds approximately 84,000 clones, just under 80% found once. Sequenced input: peripheral blood. The receptors stem from a human donor in a cohort sampled during active COVID-19.

The chain joins TRBV18 to TRBJ2-3, with D possibly TRBD1 on 5 matching bases. Germline assignment: CDR1 KGHSH and CDR2 LQKENI. The CDR3 loop spans 14 amino acids. The germline V and J ends were trimmed by 5 bases and 0 bases, with 9 bases remaining between them. The CDR3 here is CASSGQASTDTQYF. The CDR3 DNA sequence: TGTGCCAGCTCAGGACAAGCGAGCACAGATACGCAGTATTTT.

The gene calls are TRBV3-1 (or the pseudogene TRBV3-2) and TRBJ2-7; D perhaps matches TRBD1 (6 bases). Germline V gene sequence: CDR1 LGHDT, CDR2 YNNKEL (reference sequence). V shed 4 bases and J shed 2 bases, with 12 bases lying between them. CDR3 length: 14 amino acids. The CDR3 DNA follows: TGTGCCAGCAGCCGCGTGGACAGTACCTACGAGCAGTACTTC. It is translated as CASSRVDSTYEQYF.

V and J are TRBV7-2 and TRBJ1-2; no firm D call. Germline V gene lookup returns CDR1 SGHTA and CDR2 FQGNSA. Trimming shortened V by 1 base and J by 3 bases, and 9 bases separated the two germline ends. There are 14 residues in the CDR3. The DNA for the CDR3 is TGTGCCAGCAGCTTAGACCCCGGGGACTATGGCTACACCTTC. Translation gives CASSLDPGDYGYTF.

This clone counts as medium-sized. The chain has TRBV7-8 and TRBJ2-1, with 14 bases identical to TRBD2. Germline loops: CDR1 SGHVS, CDR2 FQNEAQ. Trimming at V came to 5 bases and at J to 10 bases, leaving 16 bases not matched to a gene. CDR3 length: 18 amino acids. In DNA form, the CDR3 reads TGTGCCAGCAGCAAGAAAGTTGTGACTAGCGGGGGGGCCCGGGAGCAGTTCTTC. This encodes CASSKKVVTSGGAREQFF.

The V call is TRBV11-2, the J call TRBJ1-2, with unresolved D. The CDR3 is 14 residues long. Germline CDR1 SGHAT, CDR2 FQNNGV. V was trimmed by 2 bases and J by 1 base, leaving 8 bases between them. The DNA of the CDR3 is TGTGCCAGCAGCTTAAGCCTCGGTAACTATGGCTACACCTTC. It specifies CASSLSLGNYGYTF.

This clone has more than one count but fewer than ten. The J gene is TRBJ2-7, the V gene TRBV28, with TRBD1 matching over 9 bases. There are 18 residues in the CDR3. V shed 4 bases, J shed 0 bases, and the junction held 13 bases outside the gene matches. CDR1 MDHEN and CDR2 SYDVKM come from the germline V gene. CDR3 protein: CASSSAIGDRGSSYEQYF. DNA of the CDR3: TGTGCCAGCAGTTCCGCGATAGGCGACAGGGGGAGCTCCTACGAGCAGTACTTC. The whole variable domain, remainder taken from reference TRBV28 and TRBJ2-7, is DVKVTQSSRYLVKRTGEKVFLECVQDMDHENMFWYRQDPGLGLRLIYFSYDVKMKEKGDIPEGYSVSREKKERFSLILESASTNQTSMYLCASSSAIGDRGSSYEQYFGPGTRLTVT.

The chain links TRBV5-1 to TRBJ2-2, with 10 bases fitting TRBD1. CDR3 length equals 16 residues. V was pared by 5 bases and J by 4 bases, with 8 bases of the junction left unmatched. Germline CDR1 is SGHRS and CDR2 is YFSETQ. CDR3 protein: CASRNPGQGSTGELFF. CDR3 sequence (DNA): TGCGCCAGCAGGAATCCGGGACAGGGGAGCACCGGGGAGCTGTTTTTT.

This sequence joins TRBV6-5 and TRBJ2-7; 9 positions match TRBD1. This CDR3 contains 16 residues. Germline assignment: CDR1 MNHEY and CDR2 SVGAGI. With 0 bases clipped from V and 2 bases from J, the junction kept 5 bases outside the gene matches. The CDR3 region has the DNA TGTGCCAGCAGTTACTCCACCGGGACAGGGCCCTACGAGCAGTACTTC. Amino acids: CASSYSTGTGPYEQYF.

A note on this clone: Because the CDR3's place on the DNA is in doubt, the DNA is left out and the CDR3 is given as listed by TCRdb. V and J are TRBV6-5 and TRBJ2-1; TRBD1, the D gene given by the table, was not confirmed from the DNA. Germline CDR1 and CDR2: MNHEY and SVGAGI. Inclusive of both ends, the CDR3 amounts to 13 amino acids. The CDR3 spells CASILDRAGEQFF.

This chain uses TRBV28 with TRBJ2-7, with 12 bases that match TRBD1. The germline V gene encodes CDR1 MDHEN and CDR2 SYDVKM. The CDR3 sequence is 16 residues long. The ends lost 3 bases at V and 3 bases at J; junction bases unmatched: 6. CDR3 amino acids: CASSFRGQGANYEQYF. In DNA form, the CDR3 reads TGTGCCAGCAGTTTCCGGGGACAGGGGGCAAACTACGAGCAGTACTTC.

The chain uses TRBV5-6 and TRBJ2-7, with a weak D call TRBD2 (7 bases). Germline CDR1 and CDR2: SGHDT and YYEEEE. The CDR3 is 17 amino acids. With 2 bases removed from V and 6 bases from J, the gap between germline ends came to 24 bases. CDR3 DNA sequence: TGTGCCAGCAGCTTTCGGGGGGCAGTCTGGCTAGGCGGCGAGCAGTACTTC. Its translation is CASSFRGAVWLGGEQYF. The full variable domain, completed using reference TRBV5-6 and TRBJ2-7, is DAGVTQSPTHLIKTRGQQVTLRCSPKSGHDTVSWYQQALGQGPQFIFQYYEEEERQRGNFPDRFSGHQFPNYSSELNVNALLLGDSALYLCASSFRGAVWLGGEQYFGPGTRLTVT.

The chain is built from TRBV28 and TRBJ1-4; 9 bases match TRBD1. The J segment lost 5 bases and the V segment lost 6 bases, leaving 7 bases of the junction unmatched. Germline V gene sequence: CDR1 MDHEN, CDR2 SYDVKM. The CDR3 has 15 residues. The CDR3 sequence is CASSPPGTGNEKLFF. CDR3 nucleotides: TGTGCCAGCAGCCCCCCCGGGACAGGGAATGAAAAACTGTTTTTT.

The chain is built from TRBV12-3 or TRBV12-4 and TRBJ1-3; D remains ambiguous. The CDR3 runs to 12 residues. The V gene lost 3 bases and the J gene lost 4 bases, with 4 bases spanning the gap. CDR3 sequence (DNA): TGTGCCAGCAGTTTGCAGGGAAACACCATATATTTT. Protein: CASSLQGNTIYF.

The rearrangement joins TRBV5-1 to TRBJ2-4; D gene unclear. Germline lookup yields CDR1 SGHRS and CDR2 YFSETQ. The V and J ends lost 7 bases and 0 bases respectively, with 11 bases between them. There are 14 residues in the CDR3. The CDR3 DNA is TGCGCCAGCGGTCCAACTCTAGCCAAAAACATTCAGTACTTC. This gives the protein CASGPTLAKNIQYF.

V gene TRBV15 combines with J gene TRBJ2-1, with TRBD2 identical over 11 bases. The junction had 16 bases not matched to a gene; V was cut back by 2 bases and J by 7 bases. Germline V gene lookup returns CDR1 LNHNV and CDR2 YYDKDF (reference sequence). The CDR3 runs to 19 residues. CDR3 DNA sequence: TGTGCCACCAGCAGATTACCGCCCGGCCTAGCGGGGGGTTATAATGAGCAGTTCTTC. It is translated as CATSRLPPGLAGGYNEQFF.

The V call is TRBV7-2, the J call TRBJ2-4; 7 bases are shared with TRBD2. The CDR3 covers 15 residues. The germline CDR1 and CDR2 sequences are SGHTA and FQGNSA. After removal of 3 bases from V and 1 base from J, the junction contained 3 bases not matched to a gene. In DNA, the CDR3 is TGTGCCAGCAGCTTGACTAGCCTGGCCAAAAACATTCAGTACTTC. This encodes CASSLTSLAKNIQYF. The full variable domain, rest sourced from reference TRBV7-2 and TRBJ2-4, is GAGVSQSPSNKVTEKGKDVELRCDPISGHTALYWYRQSLGQGLEFLIYFQGNSAPDKSGLPSDRFSAERTGGSVSTLTIQRTQQEDSAVYLCASSLTSLAKNIQYFGAGTRLSVL.

The genes are TRBV3-1 (or the pseudogene TRBV3-2) and TRBJ1-5; D perhaps matches TRBD1 (6 bases). Germline V gene lookup returns CDR1 LGHDT and CDR2 YNNKEL (reference sequence). CDR3 length: 14 amino acids. V gave up 6 bases and J gave up 3 bases, with 12 bases separating them. The CDR3 DNA is TGTGCCAGCAGTACAGGGATCACCAATCAGCCCCAGCATTTT. Translated, it gives CASSTGITNQPQHF.

This chain joins TRBV3-1 (or the pseudogene TRBV3-2) and TRBJ2-3; 10 nucleotides align to TRBD1. V trimming: 3 bases; J trimming: 0 bases; junction bases outside the gene matches: 6. The V gene's germline CDR1 is LGHDT and CDR2 YNNKEL (reference sequence). This CDR3 comprises 17 residues. CDR3 sequence: CASSQPGQGLSTDTQYF. DNA for the CDR3: TGTGCCAGCAGCCAGCCGGGACAGGGGCTTAGCACAGATACGCAGTATTTT.

The rearrangement links TRBV4-2 to TRBJ2-6; 9 positions agree with TRBD1. J gave up 1 base and V 3 bases, and 10 bases lay outside the gene matches. The CDR3 extends over 19 amino acids. From germline, CDR1 is LGHNA and CDR2 YNFKEQ. CDR3 sequence (DNA): TGTGCCAGCAGCCACCCCTTGGGACAGGGAGAGTCTGGGGCCAACGTCCTGACTTTC. Its protein product is CASSHPLGQGESGANVLTF.

V and J are TRBV27 and TRBJ2-7; the D gene is possibly TRBD2 (7 bases). This CDR3 region has 14 residues. Germline CDR1 MNHEY, CDR2 SMNVEV (reference sequence). The V gene lost 5 bases and the J gene lost 1 base, with 12 bases spanning the gap. CDR3 in amino acids: CASSAGASSYEQYF. CDR3 in DNA: TGTGCCAGCAGTGCGGGGGCGAGTTCCTACGAGCAGTACTTC.

This clone came up a few times. The J gene is TRBJ2-1, the V gene TRBV7-8; tentatively, D is TRBD1 (5 bases). This CDR3 has 13 amino acids. V lost 5 bases and J 15 bases, leaving 20 bases between the germline ends. Germline assignment: CDR1 SGHVS and CDR2 FQNEAQ. The CDR3 protein is CASSPPVGPSWFF. The CDR3 DNA follows: TGTGCCAGCAGCCCCCCTGTGGGGCCCTCTTGGTTCTTC.

This clone was found once. The V call is TRBV20-1, the J call TRBJ2-5; the match to TRBD2 covers 13 bases. CDR1 DFQATT and CDR2 SNEGSKA come from the germline V gene (reference sequence). Trimming took 6 bases from V and 4 from J; bases not matched to a gene: 20. The CDR3 contains 19 residues. CDR3 bases: TGCAGTGCGAGTGGGGATTTTGGGGGGACTAGCGGGATATCAGAGACCCAGTACTTC. This sequence encodes CSASGDFGGTSGISETQYF.

This sequence joins TRBV27 and TRBJ2-5; 8 nucleotides line up with TRBD1. This CDR3 is built from 15 residues. Germline V gene data show CDR1 as MNHEY and CDR2 as SMNVEV (reference sequence). Unmatched junction bases numbered 12, after V lost 5 bases and J lost 7 bases. The CDR3 is CASSPGRGRVGTQYF. CDR3 bases: TGTGCCAGCAGTCCAGGCAGGGGGCGGGTGGGGACCCAGTACTTC.